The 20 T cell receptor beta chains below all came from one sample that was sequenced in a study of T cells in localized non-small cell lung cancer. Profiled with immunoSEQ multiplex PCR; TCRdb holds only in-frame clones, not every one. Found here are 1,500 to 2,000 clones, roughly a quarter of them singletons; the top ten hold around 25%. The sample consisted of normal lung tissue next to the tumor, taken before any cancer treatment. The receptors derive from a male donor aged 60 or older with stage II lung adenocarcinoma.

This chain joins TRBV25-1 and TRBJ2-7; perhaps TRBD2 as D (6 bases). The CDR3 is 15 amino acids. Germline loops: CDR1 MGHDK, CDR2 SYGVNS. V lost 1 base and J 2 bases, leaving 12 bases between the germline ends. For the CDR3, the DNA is TGTGCCAGCAGTGAATTCAGCGGGTGGACCTACGAGCAGTACTTC. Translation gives CASSEFSGWTYEQYF.

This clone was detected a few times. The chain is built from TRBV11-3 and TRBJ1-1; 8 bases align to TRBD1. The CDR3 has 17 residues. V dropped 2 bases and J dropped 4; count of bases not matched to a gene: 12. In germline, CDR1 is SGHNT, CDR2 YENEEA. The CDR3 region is CASSLRLGRGQGTEAFF. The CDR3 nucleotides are TGTGCCAGCAGCTTAAGGTTGGGCAGGGGGCAGGGCACTGAAGCTTTCTTT.

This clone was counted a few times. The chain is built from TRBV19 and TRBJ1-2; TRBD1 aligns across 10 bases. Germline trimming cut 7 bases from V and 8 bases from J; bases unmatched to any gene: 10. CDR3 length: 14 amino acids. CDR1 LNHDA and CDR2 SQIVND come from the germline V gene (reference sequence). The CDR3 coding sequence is TGTGCCAGTACCCTAGACAGGGGGCGAGGAGGCTACACCTTC. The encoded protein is CASTLDRGRGGYTF.

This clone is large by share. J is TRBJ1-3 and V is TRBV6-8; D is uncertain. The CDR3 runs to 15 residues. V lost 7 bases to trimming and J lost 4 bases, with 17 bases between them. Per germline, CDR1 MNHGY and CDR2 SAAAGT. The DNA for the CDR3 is TGTGCCAGCACCGGGAAGGCGCTTGGCGGAAACACCATATATTTT. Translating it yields CASTGKALGGNTIYF.

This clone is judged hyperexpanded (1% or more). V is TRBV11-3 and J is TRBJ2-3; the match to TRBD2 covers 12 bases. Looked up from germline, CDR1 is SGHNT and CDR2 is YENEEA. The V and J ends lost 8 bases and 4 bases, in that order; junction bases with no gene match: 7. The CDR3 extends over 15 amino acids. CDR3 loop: CASFILAGGADTQYF. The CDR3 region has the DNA TGTGCCAGCTTTATCCTAGCGGGAGGGGCAGATACGCAGTATTTT.

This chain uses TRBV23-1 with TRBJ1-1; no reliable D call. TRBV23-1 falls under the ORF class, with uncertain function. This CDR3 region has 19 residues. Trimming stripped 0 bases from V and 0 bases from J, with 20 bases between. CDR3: CASSQSFKGKGRMNTEAFF. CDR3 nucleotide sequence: TGCGCCAGCAGTCAATCCTTTAAGGGTAAAGGGCGAATGAACACTGAAGCTTTCTTT.

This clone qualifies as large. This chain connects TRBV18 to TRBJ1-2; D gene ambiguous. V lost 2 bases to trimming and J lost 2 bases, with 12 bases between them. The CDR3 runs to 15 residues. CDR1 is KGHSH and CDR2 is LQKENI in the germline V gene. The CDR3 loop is CASSPGVGENYGYTF. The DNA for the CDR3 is TGTGCCAGCTCACCAGGAGTTGGGGAGAACTATGGCTACACCTTC. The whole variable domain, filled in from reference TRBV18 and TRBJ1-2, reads NAGVMQNPRHLVRRRGQEARLRCSPMKGHSHVYWYRQLPEEGLKFMVYLQKENIIDESGMPKERFSAEFPKEGPSILRIQQVVRGDSAAYFCASSPGVGENYGYTFGSGTRLTVV.

The CDR3 here is CASSPAKAWRNQPQHF. DNA of the CDR3: TGTGCCAGCAGCCCCGCAAAGGCGTGGCGCAATCAGCCCCAGCATTTT. The V and J genes are TRBV6-8 and TRBJ1-5; D is undetermined. Looked up from germline, CDR1 is MNHGY and CDR2 is SAAAGT. V lost 6 bases to trimming and J lost 2 bases, with 17 bases between them. The CDR3 extends over 16 amino acids.

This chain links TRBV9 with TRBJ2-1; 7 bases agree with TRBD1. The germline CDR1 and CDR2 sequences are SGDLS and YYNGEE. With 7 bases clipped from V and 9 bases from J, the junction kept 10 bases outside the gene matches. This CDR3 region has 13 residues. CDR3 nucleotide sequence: TGTGCCAGCCAGGGGGAGAGGTGGGTTGAGCAGTTCTTC. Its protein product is CASQGERWVEQFF.

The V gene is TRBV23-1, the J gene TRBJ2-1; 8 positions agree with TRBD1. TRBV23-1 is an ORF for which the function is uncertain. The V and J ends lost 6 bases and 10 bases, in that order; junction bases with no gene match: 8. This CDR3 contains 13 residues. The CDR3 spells CASSQDRVREQFF. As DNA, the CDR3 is TGCGCCAGCAGCCAGGACAGGGTACGGGAGCAGTTCTTC.

CDR3 in DNA: TGTGCCAGCTCCAATCTCAACGGGGACAATGAGCAGTTCTTC. Encoded protein: CASSNLNGDNEQFF. The chain joins TRBV18 to TRBJ2-1; D might be TRBD2 (5 bases). This CDR3 comprises 14 residues. Trimming cost V 6 bases and J 5 bases, with 14 bases left between them. CDR1 is KGHSH and CDR2 is LQKENI in the germline V gene.

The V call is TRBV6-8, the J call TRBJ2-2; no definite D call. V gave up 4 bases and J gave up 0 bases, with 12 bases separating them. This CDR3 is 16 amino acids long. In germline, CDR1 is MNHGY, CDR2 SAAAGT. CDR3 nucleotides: TGTGCCAGCAGTTGGTGGGGAACTTCGAACACCGGGGAGCTGTTTTTT. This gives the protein CASSWWGTSNTGELFF.

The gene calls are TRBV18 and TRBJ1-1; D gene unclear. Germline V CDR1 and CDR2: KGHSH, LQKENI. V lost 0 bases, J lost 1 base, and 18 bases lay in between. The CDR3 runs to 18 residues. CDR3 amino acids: CASSPPVGADRRNTEAFF. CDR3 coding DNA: TGTGCCAGCTCACCACCTGTTGGTGCAGACCGACGGAACACTGAAGCTTTCTTT.

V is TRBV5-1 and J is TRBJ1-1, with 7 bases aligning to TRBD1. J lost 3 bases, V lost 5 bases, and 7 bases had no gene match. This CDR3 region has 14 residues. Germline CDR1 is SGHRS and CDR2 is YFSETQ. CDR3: CASSSGQQYTEAFF. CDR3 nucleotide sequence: TGCGCCAGCAGTTCGGGACAGCAGTACACTGAAGCTTTCTTT.

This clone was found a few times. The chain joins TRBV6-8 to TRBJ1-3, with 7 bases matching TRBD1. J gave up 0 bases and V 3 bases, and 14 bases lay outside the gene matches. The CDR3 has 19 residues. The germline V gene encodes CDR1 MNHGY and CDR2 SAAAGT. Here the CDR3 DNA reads TGTGCCAGCAGTTATTCGTCGGGGGGGACAGTCCGCTCTGGAAACACCATATATTTT. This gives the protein CASSYSSGGTVRSGNTIYF.

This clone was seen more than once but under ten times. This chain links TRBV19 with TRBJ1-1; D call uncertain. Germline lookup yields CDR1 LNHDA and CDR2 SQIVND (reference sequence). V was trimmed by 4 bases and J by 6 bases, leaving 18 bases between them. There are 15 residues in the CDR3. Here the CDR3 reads CASSKSTSRSSEAFF. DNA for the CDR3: TGTGCCAGTAGTAAAAGTACCTCACGATCATCTGAAGCTTTCTTT. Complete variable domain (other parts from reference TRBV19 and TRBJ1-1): DGGITQSPKYLFRKEGQNVTLSCEQNLNHDAMYWYRQDPGQGLRLIYYSQIVNDFQKGDIAEGYSVSREKKESFPLTVTSAQKNPTAFYLCASSKSTSRSSEAFFGQGTRLTVV.

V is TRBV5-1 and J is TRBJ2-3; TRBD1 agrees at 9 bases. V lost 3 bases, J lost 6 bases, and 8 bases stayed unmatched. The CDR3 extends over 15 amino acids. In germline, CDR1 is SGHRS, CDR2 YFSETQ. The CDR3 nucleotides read TGCGCCAGCAGCTATGCACAGGGGGCTCAGGATACGCAGTATTTT. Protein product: CASSYAQGAQDTQYF.

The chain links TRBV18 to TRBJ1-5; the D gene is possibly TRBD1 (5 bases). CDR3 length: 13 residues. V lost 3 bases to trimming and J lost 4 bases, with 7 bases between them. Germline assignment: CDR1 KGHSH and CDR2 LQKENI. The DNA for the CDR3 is TGTGCCAGCTCACCCTGGGGGAATCAGCCCCAGCATTTT. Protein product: CASSPWGNQPQHF.

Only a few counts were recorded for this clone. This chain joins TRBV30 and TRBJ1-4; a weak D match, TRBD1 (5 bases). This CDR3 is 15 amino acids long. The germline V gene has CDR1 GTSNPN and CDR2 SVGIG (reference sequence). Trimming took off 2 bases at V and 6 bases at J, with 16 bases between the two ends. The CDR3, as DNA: TGTGCCTGGAGTTGGGGAACAGGAGGAGATGAAAAACTGTTTTTT. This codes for CAWSWGTGGDEKLFF.

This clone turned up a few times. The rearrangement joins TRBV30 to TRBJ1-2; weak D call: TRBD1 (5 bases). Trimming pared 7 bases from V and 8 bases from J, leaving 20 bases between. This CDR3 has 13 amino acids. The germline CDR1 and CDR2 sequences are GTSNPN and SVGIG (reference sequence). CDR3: CASTLKGPEGYTF. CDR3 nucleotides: TGTGCCTCGACCCTTAAGGGACCAGAGGGCTACACCTTC.